Here is one T cell receptor beta chain with its context. The data were obtained in a study of blood T cell repertoires in COVID-19. CDR1 and CDR2 (germline): SGHKS, YYEKEE (reference sequence). V dropped 0 bases and J dropped 0 bases, with 9 bases sitting between them. This CDR3 comprises 16 residues. Methods used by the authors: Estimated nucleated cell counts came from reference gene primer amplification. Using immunoSEQ multiplex PCR, the repertoire was profiled, and TCRdb retains in-frame clones only, with some absent. Clone size and the V and J calls come from that table; the DNA yielded D and trimming. The top ten hold approximately 9.4% of the sample, which has 150,000 to 200,000 clones, approximately 88% seen once.

The sequencing sample was made of PBMCs or T cells enriched from blood (not recorded which). This TCR was recovered from a woman in her late teens or twenties who had recovered from COVID-19. The chain employs TRBV5-5 and TRBJ2-2; D uncertain. The CDR3 spells CASSLADGANTGELFF. In DNA form, the CDR3 reads TGTGCCAGCAGCTTGGCCGACGGAGCGAACACCGGGGAGCTGTTTTTT.